This TCR beta chain was sequenced for a study of T-cell memory formation after mild COVID-19. In TCRdb, the 5' RACE reads were re-called with MiXCR into one record per CDR3 protein. The sample records almost 35,000 distinct CDR3 sequences, 7.5% to 8% being singletons. Germline CDR1 SEHNR, CDR2 FQNEAQ (reference sequence). CDR3 size: 16 residues. Trimming left V 3 bases short and J 2 bases short, with 14 bases between. This clonotype was counted at least ten times. Its antigen remains unknown. General study findings and limits: Most CD4+ clones that shrank were in CM and EM, while CD8+ ones turned up in EMRA. There was no confirmation that second-wave clones peaking on day 37 were SARS-CoV-2 specific.

Specimen: PBMCs or a T cell subset sorted from them (not recorded which). This receptor was obtained from a man between 18 and 35 years old who had mild COVID-19 (a few samples of this study predate the infection). Cell type and time point are not known. This chain connects TRBV7-9 to TRBJ1-3; D unclear. The CDR3 DNA reads TGTGCCAGCAGCTTTCGGACGGACTTAACTGGAAACACCATATATTTT. Residues: CASSFRTDLTGNTIYF.